This TCR beta chain was sequenced in a study of CD8 T cells in Susac syndrome. Study findings and constraints: It was acknowledged by the study that relatively few individuals were included in its TCR sequencing and HLA analysis.

The CDR3 totals 17 residues. Sequencing targeted TCR beta in blood CD8+ and CD4+ T cells. TEMRA cells were FACS-enriched, while CD8+ and CD4+ T cells were negatively isolated. With respect to this clonotype: The antigen is not known.

After extraction with the RNeasy kit, roughly 0.5 to 1 ug of the RNA was reverse transcribed using random hexamers. With immunoSEQ multiplex PCR, TCR beta CDR3 was amplified across 54 Vbeta and 13 Jbeta. MiXCR, applied by TCRdb to the immunoSEQ multiplex PCR reads, yields one record per CDR3 protein. The sample includes 150,000 to 200,000 distinct CDR3 sequences, under 95% seen only once; the top ten take around 0.1%. V gene TRBV21-1 combines with J gene TRBJ2-6. TRBV21-1 is shown as a pseudogene. Sample: CD4+ T cells from PBMCs. The clonotype originates from a human donor in good health. In nucleotides, the CDR3 is TGTGCCAGCAGCAAAGGAGTCAGACTCTCTGGGGCCAACGTCCTGACTTTC. It translates to CASSKGVRLSGANVLTF.